Listed below are T cell receptor beta chains from one sample, sequenced in a study of cytomegalovirus exposure and HLA in healthy donors. Here immunoSEQ multiplex PCR was the method, and the copy in TCRdb shows in-frame clones only, minus some. The table lists 85,000 to 90,000 clones, 95% to 97% of them singletons, with roughly 0.78% in the top ten. Sequenced: PBMCs. These receptors all stem from a man aged 18 to 30 in good health and CMV-seronegative. CDR3s include the opening cysteine and the closing phenylalanine or tryptophan. A D gene is named only where the DNA matches it firmly.

CDR3 DNA: TGCGCCAGCAGCTTGTGGACGGACAATGGCTACACCTTC
CDR3 protein: CASSLWTDNGYTF
V gene: TRBV5-1
J gene: TRBJ1-2
D gene: -

CDR3 DNA: TGTGCCAGCAATTGGGACAGGTTGAATCAGCCCCAGCATTTT
CDR3 protein: CASNWDRLNQPQHF
V gene: TRBV19
J gene: TRBJ1-5
D gene: TRBD1

CDR3 DNA: TGTGCCAGCAGGATTAAGGGAGGTGAGCAGTTCTTC
CDR3 protein: CASRIKGGEQFF
V gene: TRBV27
J gene: TRBJ2-1
D gene: -

CDR3 DNA: TGTGCCAGCCCCGCGGGAGCGGGAGGGCTGACCGGGGAGCTGTTTTTT
CDR3 protein: CASPAGAGGLTGELFF
V gene: TRBV25-1
J gene: TRBJ2-2
D gene: TRBD2

CDR3 DNA: TGTGCCAGCAGCCGCGGGTCGGGAGAGACCCAGTACTTC
CDR3 protein: CASSRGSGETQYF
V gene: TRBV7-2
J gene: TRBJ2-5
D gene: -

CDR3 DNA: TGCGCCAGCAGCCCCCGGGACAGGGGCGCCGGGGAGCTGTTTTTT
CDR3 protein: CASSPRDRGAGELFF
V gene: TRBV4-1
J gene: TRBJ2-2
D gene: TRBD1

CDR3 DNA: TGTGCCAGCAGCTTTAGTATCTCGGGTTCGGGGACCCAGTACTTC
CDR3 protein: CASSFSISGSGTQYF
V gene: TRBV7-6
J gene: TRBJ2-5
D gene: -

CDR3 DNA: TGTGCCAGCAGCCATCTTGACATCAGTAATGAGCAGTTCTTC
CDR3 protein: CASSHLDISNEQFF
V gene: TRBV27
J gene: TRBJ2-1
D gene: -

CDR3 DNA: TGCGCCAGCAGCCCCCTCTCGATCTGGCCAGGTAATGAAAAACTGTTTTTT
CDR3 protein: CASSPLSIWPGNEKLFF
V gene: TRBV4-1
J gene: TRBJ1-4
D gene: -

CDR3 DNA: TGTGCCAGCAGCGTAGGTTCCAGCGGAGCTAGCACAGATACGCAGTATTTT
CDR3 protein: CASSVGSSGASTDTQYF
V gene: TRBV9
J gene: TRBJ2-3
D gene: -

CDR3 DNA: TGTGCCAGCAGCATACAGACGGTCAATGAGCAGTTCTTC
CDR3 protein: CASSIQTVNEQFF
V gene: TRBV9
J gene: TRBJ2-1
D gene: -

CDR3 DNA: TGTGCCAGCAGCGTTGGGACAAGAAATGAAAAACTGTTTTTT
CDR3 protein: CASSVGTRNEKLFF
V gene: TRBV9
J gene: TRBJ1-4
D gene: -

CDR3 DNA: TGTGCCACCTCCAGGGGGACAGGGAACAATCAGCCCCAGCATTTT
CDR3 protein: CATSRGTGNNQPQHF
V gene: TRBV6-6
J gene: TRBJ1-5
D gene: TRBD1

CDR3 DNA: TGTGCCAGCAGTGTGGGACAGGGGGCGCAGGGTAACTATGGCTACACCTTC
CDR3 protein: CASSVGQGAQGNYGYTF
V gene: TRBV28
J gene: TRBJ1-2
D gene: TRBD1

CDR3 DNA: TGTGCCAGCAGCTCGACAGGGTTGAATACGCAGTATTTT
CDR3 protein: CASSSTGLNTQYF
V gene: TRBV11-2
J gene: TRBJ2-3
D gene: TRBD1

CDR3 DNA: TGCGCCAGCAGCCAAGGACAGGGGTTGAGTGGCTACACCTTC
CDR3 protein: CASSQGQGLSGYTF
V gene: TRBV4-1
J gene: TRBJ1-2
D gene: TRBD1